This T cell receptor beta chain came from a study of CD8+ T cells in alopecia areata. On the study more broadly: Severity among treated patients was scored by the percentage of scalp area affected.

Concerning this clone itself: Its antigen is not identified.

The treatment here: oral pan-JAK inhibitor, 5-10 mg twice daily. Study-wide results and caveats: Researchers report lesional scalp, most notably alopecia totalis/universalis, outstripped normal scalp in clonality. Scalp samples also yield sequences of resident alphabeta T cells from normal skin.

CDR1 and CDR2 (germline): MNHEY, SMNVEV (reference sequence). V was cut by 6 bases and J by 3 bases, with 15 bases left in between. The CDR3 consists of 14 residues. Extracted RNA was reverse transcribed into cDNA, the sequencing template. Profiling relied on immunoSEQ multiplex PCR, and the TCRdb table lists in-frame clones only, not all of them. Of about 140,000 clones in the sample, roughly 82% were seen once. The receptor was derived from a human donor with alopecia areata. Material: CD8+ T cells sorted from blood, obtained at week 4, from a patient treated with tofacitinib. V gene TRBV27 combines with J gene TRBJ2-7; D may be TRBD1 or TRBD2 (5 bases each). The CDR3: CASSWRRQFYEQYF. The CDR3 DNA sequence: TGTGCCAGCAGCTGGAGGAGACAGTTCTACGAGCAGTACTTC.